The present T cell receptor (beta chain) was sequenced within a study of T cells expressing NK-cell markers. CDR3 size: 16 residues. The germline gives CDR1 SGHRS, CDR2 YFSETQ. One entry per CDR3 protein, without DNA, is what TCRdb gives after re-calling the 5' RACE reads. The data show roughly 150,000 distinct CDR3 sequences, and the top ten clones hold roughly 20%. The sequence derives from a woman aged 18 to 75 in good health. The sequencing sample was made of blood T cells: a sorted CD56 or NKG2C T cell subset, CD4+ or CD8+ T cells, or bulk PBMC T cells (not recorded which). The rearrangement joins TRBV5-1 to TRBJ2-5; TCRdb outputs TRBD1, but without DNA this stays unchecked. CDR3 in amino acids: CASSLGYRLSPETQYF.